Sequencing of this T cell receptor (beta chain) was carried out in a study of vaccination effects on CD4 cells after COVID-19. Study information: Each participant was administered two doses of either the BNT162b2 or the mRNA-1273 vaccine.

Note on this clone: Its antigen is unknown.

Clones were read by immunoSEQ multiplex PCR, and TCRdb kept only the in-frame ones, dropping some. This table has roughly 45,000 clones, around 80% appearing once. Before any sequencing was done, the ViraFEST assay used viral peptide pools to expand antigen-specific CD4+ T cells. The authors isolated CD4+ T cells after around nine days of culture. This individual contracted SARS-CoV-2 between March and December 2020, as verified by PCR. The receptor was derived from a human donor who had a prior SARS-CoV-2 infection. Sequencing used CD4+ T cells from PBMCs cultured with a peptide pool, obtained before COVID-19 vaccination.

The CDR3 protein is CASGSYQPQHF. The CDR3 DNA reads TGTGCCAGTGGGAGTTACCAGCCCCAGCATTTT. The V call is TRBV19, the J call TRBJ1-5; D not certain. Trimming stripped 8 bases from V and 7 bases from J, with 9 bases between. CDR1 and CDR2 from the germline V gene are LNHDA and SQIVND (reference sequence). CDR3 size: 11 residues.